The clone carrying this T cell receptor (beta chain) was found a few times. Antigen specificity is unknown. The sample is drawn from a study of spatial heterogeneity in lung cancer. Study-wide findings and caveats: Ubiquitous expanded tumor TCRs were seen in blood more at resection than at follow-up.

TCR cDNA molecules each carried a unique molecular identifier. TCRdb used MiXCR to reprocess the 5' RACE reads, holding one entry per CDR3 protein. The sample lists tens of thousands of distinct CDR3 sequences, roughly 12% occurring once. CDR1 is SGHTA, CDR2 FQGNSA, per germline. Trimming shortened V by 1 base and J by 7 bases, and 14 bases separated the two germline ends. CDR3 length equals 15 residues. The time point is: sample taken at primary tumor resection. Donation came from 70 or so patients with untreated early-stage non-small cell lung cancer. Whole RNA, isolated from tumor, nontumor lung or frozen PBMC, was sequenced without prior sorting.

This chain connects TRBV7-2 to TRBJ2-1, with unresolved D. The clonotype was recovered from a male donor with early-stage non-small cell lung cancer. The starting material was PBMCs, obtained at surgery. The CDR3 here is CASSLVSPPGNEQFF. Here the CDR3 DNA reads TGTGCCAGCAGCTTAGTTTCCCCCCCCGGAAATGAGCAGTTCTTC.